Reported below is one T cell receptor (beta chain). The antigen remains unidentified. The authors sorted CD4+ naive, central memory, regulatory and stem cell-like memory cells via CD45RO/CCR7/CD25/CD127/CD95/CD27. V trimming: 2 bases; J trimming: 6 bases; junction bases outside the gene matches: 6. Germline CDR1 is LNHDA and CDR2 is SQIVND (reference sequence). CDR3 length: 15 amino acids. The data derive from a study of beta chain features in type 1 diabetes. Findings and caveats of the study: When VDJ junctions were examined, type 1 diabetes patients showed fewer insertions and more deletions. TCRB CDR3s from Type 1 diabetes patients were moderately but significantly shorter in all four CD4+ subsets. PCR might favor shorter templates, but any such skew would affect patients and controls equally. Whether TCRB rearrangement is influenced by HLA type went unresolved here.

The investigators reverse transcribed all of the isolated RNA, so they sequenced expressed TCRB transcripts. Produced via immunoSEQ multiplex PCR; TCRdb's table is partial and in-frame only. Altogether about 340,000 clones are present, 13% being singletons, with the ten largest covering around 0.016%. The chain links TRBV19 to TRBJ2-1; 8 nucleotides match TRBD2. The clonotype was recovered from a young woman with type 1 diabetes. The sample taken for sequencing was naive CD4+ T cells from blood. The CDR3 nucleotides are TGTGCCAGTAGTATAACAGTAGCGGGATCCAATGAGCAGTTCTTC. Amino acid sequence: CASSITVAGSNEQFF.